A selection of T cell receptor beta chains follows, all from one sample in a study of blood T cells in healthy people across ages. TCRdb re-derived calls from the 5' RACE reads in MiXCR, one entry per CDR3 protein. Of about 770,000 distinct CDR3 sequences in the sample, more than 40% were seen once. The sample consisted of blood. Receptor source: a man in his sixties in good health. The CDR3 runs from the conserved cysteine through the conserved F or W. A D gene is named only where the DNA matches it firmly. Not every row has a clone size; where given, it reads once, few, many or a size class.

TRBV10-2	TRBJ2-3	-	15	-	CASRGLRGGADTQYF	TGCGCCAGCCGCGGTCTCAGGGGTGGTGCAGATACGCAGTATTTT
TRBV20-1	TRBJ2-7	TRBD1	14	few	CSATDRADPYEQYF	TGCAGTGCTACCGACAGGGCCGATCCCTACGAGCAGTACTTC
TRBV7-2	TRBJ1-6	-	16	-	CASSLALQVDSSPLHF	TGTGCCAGCAGCTTAGCGCTGCAGGTAGATAGTTCACCCCTCCACTTT
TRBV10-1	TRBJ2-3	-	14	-	CASTDSNPPGVQYF	TGCGCCTCAACGGACAGTAATCCCCCAGGGGTGCAGTATTTT
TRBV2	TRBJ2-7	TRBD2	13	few	CASRLAGVGEQYF	TGTGCCAGCAGACTAGCGGGGGTAGGCGAGCAGTACTTC
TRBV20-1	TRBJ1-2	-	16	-	CSAREGPRLFRYGYTF	TGCAGTGCTAGAGAGGGGCCAAGGCTTTTTCGTTATGGCTACACCTTC
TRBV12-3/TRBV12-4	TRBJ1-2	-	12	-	CASSLRENGYTF	TGTGCCAGCAGCCTTCGAGAGAATGGCTACACCTTC
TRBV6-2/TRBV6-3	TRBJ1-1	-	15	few	CASSTRQSMNTEAFF	TGTGCCAGCAGTACACGACAGAGCATGAACACTGAAGCTTTCTTT
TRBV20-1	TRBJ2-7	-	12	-	CSARTDNYEQYF	TGCAGTGCTAGGACGGACAACTACGAGCAGTACTTC
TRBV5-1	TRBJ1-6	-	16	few	CASKLVPGSENSPLHF	TGCGCCAGCAAGCTTGTTCCGGGGAGTGAGAATTCACCCCTCCACTTT
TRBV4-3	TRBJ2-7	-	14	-	CASSQDPLGYEQYF	TGCGCCAGCAGCCAAGACCCATTGGGCTACGAGCAGTACTTC
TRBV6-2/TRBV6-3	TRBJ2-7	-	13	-	CASRRDTAYEQYF	TGTGCCAGCCGCCGGGACACCGCCTACGAGCAGTACTTC
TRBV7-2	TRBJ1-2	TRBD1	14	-	CASSFRSGQGGYTF	TGTGCCAGCAGCTTTAGGTCGGGACAGGGAGGCTACACCTTC
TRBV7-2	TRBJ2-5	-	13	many	CASRRPGGETQYF	TGTGCCAGCAGGCGGCCCGGTGGAGAGACCCAGTACTTC
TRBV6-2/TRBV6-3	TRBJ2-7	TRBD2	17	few	CASSYSLPTSGGDEQYF	TGTGCCAGCAGTTACTCCCTTCCGACTAGCGGGGGCGACGAGCAGTACTTC
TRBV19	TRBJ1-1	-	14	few	CASRYRERNTEAFF	TGTGCCAGCCGATACAGGGAGCGGAACACTGAAGCTTTCTTT
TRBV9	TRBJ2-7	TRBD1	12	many	CASRQGPYEQYF	TGTGCCAGCAGACAGGGGCCCTACGAGCAGTACTTC
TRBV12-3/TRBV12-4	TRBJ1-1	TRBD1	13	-	CASSSGGRTEAFF	TGTGCCAGCAGTTCAGGGGGCAGGACTGAAGCTTTCTTT
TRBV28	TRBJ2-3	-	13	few	CASSYKITDTQYF	TGTGCCAGCAGTTATAAAATCACAGATACGCAGTATTTT
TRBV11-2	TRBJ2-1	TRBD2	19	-	CASSPNLGLAGEPYNEQFF	TGTGCCAGCAGCCCGAACCTTGGGCTAGCGGGGGAACCCTACAATGAGCAGTTCTTC
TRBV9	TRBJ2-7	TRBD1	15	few	CASSVGDRELNEQYF	TGTGCCAGCAGCGTAGGGGACAGGGAATTAAACGAGCAGTACTTC
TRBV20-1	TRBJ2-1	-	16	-	CSANGNDRLPSNEQFF	TGCAGTGCTAACGGGAACGACCGACTACCTAGTAATGAGCAGTTCTTC
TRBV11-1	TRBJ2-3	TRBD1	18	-	CASAARGQGTGITDTQYF	TGTGCCAGCGCCGCTAGGGGACAGGGAACGGGGATAACGGATACGCAGTATTTT
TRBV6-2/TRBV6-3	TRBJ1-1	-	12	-	CASRGHHTEAFF	TGTGCCAGCAGGGGACACCACACTGAAGCTTTCTTT
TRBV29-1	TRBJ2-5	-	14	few	CSVVFVRHQETQYF	TGCAGCGTTGTTTTTGTCAGGCACCAAGAGACCCAGTACTTC
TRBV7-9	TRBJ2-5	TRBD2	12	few	CANSGGANEQYF	TGTGCCAACAGCGGGGGGGCAAATGAGCAGTACTTC
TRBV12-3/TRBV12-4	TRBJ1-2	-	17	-	CASSLVLWRNVRYGYTF	TGTGCCAGCAGTTTAGTTTTGTGGAGGAACGTCCGGTATGGCTACACCTTC
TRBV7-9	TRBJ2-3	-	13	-	CVSSLKSTDTQYF	TGTGTCAGCAGCCTCAAGTCCACAGATACGCAGTATTTT
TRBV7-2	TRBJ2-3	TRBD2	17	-	CASSLISGGVYTDTQYF	TGTGCCAGCAGCTTAATCAGCGGGGGCGTCTACACAGATACGCAGTATTTT
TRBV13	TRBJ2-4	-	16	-	CASSWREKGRENIQYF	TGTGCCAGCAGCTGGAGAGAGAAGGGCCGGGAAAACATTCAGTACTTC
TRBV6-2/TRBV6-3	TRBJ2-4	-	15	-	CASSYNKLAKNIRYF	TGTGCCAGCAGTTACAACAAGCTAGCCAAAAACATTCGGTACTTC
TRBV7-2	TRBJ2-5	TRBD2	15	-	CASSPRTSGQETQYF	TGTGCCAGCAGCCCCAGGACTAGCGGGCAAGAGACCCAGTACTTC
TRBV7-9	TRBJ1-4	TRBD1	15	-	CASSSRTGGNEKLFF	TGTGCCAGCAGCTCCCGGACAGGGGGCAATGAAAAACTGTTTTTT
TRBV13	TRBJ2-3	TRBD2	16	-	CASSKSSGGRTDTQYF	TGTGCCAGCAGTAAAAGTAGCGGGGGGCGCACAGATACGCAGTATTTT
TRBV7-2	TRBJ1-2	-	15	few	CASSLAVWGQSGYTF	TGTGCCAGCAGCTTAGCTGTTTGGGGTCAGAGTGGCTACACCTTC
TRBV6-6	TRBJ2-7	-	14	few	CASSSGTAAHEQYF	TGTGCCAGCAGCTCCGGGACCGCGGCGCACGAGCAGTACTTC
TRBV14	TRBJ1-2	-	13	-	CASSGRGPYGYNF	TGTGCCAGCAGCGGTAGGGGTCCCTATGGCTACAACTTC
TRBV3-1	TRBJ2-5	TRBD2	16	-	CASSPLGLPKQETQYF	TGTGCCAGCAGCCCACTGGGACTACCAAAGCAAGAGACCCAGTACTTC
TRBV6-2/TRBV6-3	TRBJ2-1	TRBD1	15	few	CASSRQGRSYNEQFF	TGTGCCAGCAGTCGACAGGGACGGTCCTACAATGAGCAGTTCTTC
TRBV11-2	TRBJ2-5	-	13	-	CASSLGRRETKYF	TGTGCCAGCAGCTTAGGAAGGAGAGAGACCAAGTACTTC
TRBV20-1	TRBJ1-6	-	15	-	CSAPDRSSYNSPPHF	TGCAGTGCCCCCGACCGTAGCTCCTATAATTCACCCCCCCACTTT
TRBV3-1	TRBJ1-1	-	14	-	CASSLRDTNTEAFF	TGTGCCAGCAGCTTGCGGGACACGAACACTGAAGCTTTCTTT
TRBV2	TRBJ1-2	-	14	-	CASSVFGGGYGYTF	TGTGCCAGCAGTGTATTCGGAGGGGGCTATGGCTACACCTTC
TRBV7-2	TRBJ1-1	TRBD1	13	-	CASSRDRYTEAFF	TGTGCCAGCAGCCGGGACAGGTACACTGAAGCTTTCTTT
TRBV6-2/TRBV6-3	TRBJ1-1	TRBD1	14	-	CASSQDRGRVEAFF	TGTGCCAGCAGTCAGGACAGGGGGCGAGTTGAAGCTTTCTTT
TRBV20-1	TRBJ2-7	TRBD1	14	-	CSAVNTRGRYEQYF	TGCAGTGCTGTAAATACCAGGGGGCGATACGAGCAGTACTTC
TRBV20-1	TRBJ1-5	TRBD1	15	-	CSASGTGGLNQPQHF	TGCAGTGCTAGCGGGACAGGGGGATTGAATCAGCCCCAGCATTTT
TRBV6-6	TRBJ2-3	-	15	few	CASRIQGGSTDTQYF	TGTGCCAGCAGAATCCAGGGGGGCAGCACAGATACGCAGTATTTT
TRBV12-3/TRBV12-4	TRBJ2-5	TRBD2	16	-	CASSKGTSGPQETQYF	TGTGCCAGCAGCAAAGGGACTAGCGGGCCCCAAGAGACCCAGTACTTC
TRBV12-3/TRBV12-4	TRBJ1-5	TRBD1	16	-	CASRNSGTGDNQPQHF	TGTGCCAGCAGGAACTCCGGGACAGGGGACAATCAGCCCCAGCATTTT
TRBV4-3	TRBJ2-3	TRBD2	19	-	CASSQGLLAGVTSTDTQYF	TGCGCCAGCAGCCAAGGGTTACTAGCGGGGGTTACTAGCACAGATACGCAGTATTTT
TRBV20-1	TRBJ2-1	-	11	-	CSADTRDEQFF	TGCAGTGCGGACACTAGGGATGAGCAGTTCTTC
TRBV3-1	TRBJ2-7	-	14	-	CASSHGTLAYEQYF	TGTGCCAGCAGCCACGGGACATTAGCCTACGAGCAGTACTTC
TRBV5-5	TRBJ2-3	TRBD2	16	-	CASSIGTSGSTDTQYF	TGTGCCAGCAGCATTGGGACTAGCGGAAGCACAGATACGCAGTATTTT
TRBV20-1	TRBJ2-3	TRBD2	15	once	CGAARGGSSPDTQYF	TGCGGTGCGGCCCGGGGGGGAAGTTCCCCAGATACGCAGTATTTT
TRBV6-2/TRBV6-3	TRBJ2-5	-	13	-	CASSLWTQETQYF	TGTGCCAGCAGTTTGTGGACTCAAGAGACCCAGTACTTC
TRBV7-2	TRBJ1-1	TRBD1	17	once	CASSLGPTGVSATEAFF	TGTGCCAGCAGCTTGGGCCCGACAGGGGTATCGGCCACTGAAGCTTTCTTT